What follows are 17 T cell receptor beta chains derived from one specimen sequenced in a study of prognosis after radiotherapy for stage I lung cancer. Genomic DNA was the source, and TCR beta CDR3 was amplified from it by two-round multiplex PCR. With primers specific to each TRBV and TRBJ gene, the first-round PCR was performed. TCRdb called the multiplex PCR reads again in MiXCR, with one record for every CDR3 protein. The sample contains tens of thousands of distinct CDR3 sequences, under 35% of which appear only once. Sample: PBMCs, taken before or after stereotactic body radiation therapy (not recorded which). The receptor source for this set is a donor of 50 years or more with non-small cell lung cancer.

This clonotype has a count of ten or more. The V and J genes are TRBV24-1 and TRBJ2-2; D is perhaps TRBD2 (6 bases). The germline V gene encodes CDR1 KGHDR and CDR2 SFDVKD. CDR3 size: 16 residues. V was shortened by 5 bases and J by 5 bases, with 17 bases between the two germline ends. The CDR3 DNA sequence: TGTGCCACCAGTGCCCTAGCGACAAGAGGTACCGGGGAGCTGTTTTTT. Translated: CATSALATRGTGELFF.

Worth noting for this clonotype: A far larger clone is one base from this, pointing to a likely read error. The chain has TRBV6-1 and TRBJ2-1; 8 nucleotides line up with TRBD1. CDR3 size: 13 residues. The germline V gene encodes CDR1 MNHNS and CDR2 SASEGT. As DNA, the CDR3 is TGTGCCAGCAGTGACGACAGGGGCGGTGAGCAGCTCTTC. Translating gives CASSDDRGGEQLF.

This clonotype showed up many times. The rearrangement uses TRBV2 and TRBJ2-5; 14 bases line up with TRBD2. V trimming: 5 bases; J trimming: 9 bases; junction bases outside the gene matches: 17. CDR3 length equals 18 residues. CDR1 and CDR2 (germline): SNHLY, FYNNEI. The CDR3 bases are TGTGCCAGCAGTCCTTCGGGACTAGCGGGAGACCGTTCGTTGGCCCAGTACTTC. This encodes CASSPSGLAGDRSLAQYF.

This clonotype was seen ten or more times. The CDR3 DNA reads TGTGCCAGCAGCTCTGGACAGGGTGTTGGAGAGACCCAGTACTTC. Translated: CASSSGQGVGETQYF. This chain uses TRBV9 with TRBJ2-5; 8 bases fit TRBD1. The CDR3 contains 15 residues. After removal of 4 bases from V and 4 bases from J, the junction contained 9 bases not matched to a gene. In germline, CDR1 is SGDLS, CDR2 YYNGEE.

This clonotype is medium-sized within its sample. CDR3 sequence: CASTALEQYF. CDR3 bases: TGTGCCAGCACAGCCCTCGAGCAGTACTTC. The genes are TRBV2 and TRBJ2-7; no firm D call. Germline V lookup: CDR1 SNHLY, CDR2 FYNNEI. CDR3 length: 10 amino acids. The V gene lost 7 bases and the J gene lost 6 bases, with 7 bases spanning the gap.

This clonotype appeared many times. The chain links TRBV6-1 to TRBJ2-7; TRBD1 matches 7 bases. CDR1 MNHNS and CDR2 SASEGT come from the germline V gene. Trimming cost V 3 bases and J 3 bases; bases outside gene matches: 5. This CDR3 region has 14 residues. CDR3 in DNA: TGTGCCAGCAGTGACAGGGGGATAGACTACGAGCAGTACTTC. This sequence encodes CASSDRGIDYEQYF.

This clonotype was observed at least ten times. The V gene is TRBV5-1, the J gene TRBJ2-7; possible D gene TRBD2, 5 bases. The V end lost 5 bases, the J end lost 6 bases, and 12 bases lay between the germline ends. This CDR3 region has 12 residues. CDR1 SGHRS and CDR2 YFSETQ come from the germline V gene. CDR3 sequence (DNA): TGCGCCAGCAGGGACTCCTATCGCGAGCAGTACTTC. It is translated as CASRDSYREQYF.

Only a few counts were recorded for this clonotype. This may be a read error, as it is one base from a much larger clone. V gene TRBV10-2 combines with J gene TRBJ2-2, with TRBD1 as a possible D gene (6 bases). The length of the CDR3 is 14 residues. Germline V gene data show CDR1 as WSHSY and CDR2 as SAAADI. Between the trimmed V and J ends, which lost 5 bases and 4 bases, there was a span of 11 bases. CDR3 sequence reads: CASSIQGSTGELFF. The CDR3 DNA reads TGCGCCAGCAGTATACAGGGATCCACCGGGGAGCTGTTTTTT.

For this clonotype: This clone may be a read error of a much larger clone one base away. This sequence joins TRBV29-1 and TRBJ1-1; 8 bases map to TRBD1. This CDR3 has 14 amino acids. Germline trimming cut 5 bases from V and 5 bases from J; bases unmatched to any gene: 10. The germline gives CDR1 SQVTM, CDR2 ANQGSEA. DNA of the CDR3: TGCAGCGTTTACACAGGGGGTACAGGGACTGAAGCTTTCTTT. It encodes CSVYTGGTGTEAFF.

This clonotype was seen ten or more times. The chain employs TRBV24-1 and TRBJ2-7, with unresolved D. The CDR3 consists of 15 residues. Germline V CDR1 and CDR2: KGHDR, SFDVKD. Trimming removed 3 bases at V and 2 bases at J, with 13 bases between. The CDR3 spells CATSDPRLGPYEQYF. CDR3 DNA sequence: TGTGCCACCAGTGATCCGCGGTTAGGGCCCTACGAGCAGTACTTC.

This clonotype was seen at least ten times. The DNA for the CDR3 is TGTGCCAGCAGCACAAGGGCTAGCGGGAGCCCAGATACGCAGTATTTT. Translated: CASSTRASGSPDTQYF. This rearrangement joins TRBV3-1 to TRBJ2-3; the match to TRBD2 covers 10 bases. V was pared by 5 bases and J by 4 bases, with 9 bases of the junction left unmatched. Germline V gene lookup returns CDR1 LGHDT and CDR2 YNNKEL (reference sequence). The CDR3 consists of 16 residues.

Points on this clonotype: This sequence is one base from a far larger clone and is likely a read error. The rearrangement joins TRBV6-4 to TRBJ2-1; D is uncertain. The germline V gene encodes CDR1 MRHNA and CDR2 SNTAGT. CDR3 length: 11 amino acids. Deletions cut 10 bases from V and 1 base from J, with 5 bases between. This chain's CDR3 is CAIMSYNEQFF. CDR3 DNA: TGTGCCATCATGTCCTACAATGAGCAGTTCTTC.

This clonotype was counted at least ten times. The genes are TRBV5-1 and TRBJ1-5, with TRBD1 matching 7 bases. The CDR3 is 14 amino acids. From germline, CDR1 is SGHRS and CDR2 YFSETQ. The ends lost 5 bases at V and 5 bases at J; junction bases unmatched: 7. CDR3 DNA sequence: TGCGCCAGCAGTCCGATTACAGGGGATCAGCCCCAGCATTTT. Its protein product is CASSPITGDQPQHF.

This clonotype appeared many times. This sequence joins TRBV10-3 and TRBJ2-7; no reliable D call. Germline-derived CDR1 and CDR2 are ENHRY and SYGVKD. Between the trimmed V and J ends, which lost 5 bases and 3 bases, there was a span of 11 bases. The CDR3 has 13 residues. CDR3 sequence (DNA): TGTGCCATCAGTTGGGCTAATCGCTACGAGCAGTACTTC. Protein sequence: CAISWANRYEQYF.

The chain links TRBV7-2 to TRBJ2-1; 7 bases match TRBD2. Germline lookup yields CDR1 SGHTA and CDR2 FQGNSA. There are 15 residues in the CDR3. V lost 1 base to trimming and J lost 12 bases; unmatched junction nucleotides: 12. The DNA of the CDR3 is TGTGCCAGCAGCTTAGAGGCGGGGGTCTACAATTGGCAGTTCTTC. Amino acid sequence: CASSLEAGVYNWQFF. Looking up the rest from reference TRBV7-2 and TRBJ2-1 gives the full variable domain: GAGVSQSPSNKVTEKGKDVELRCDPISGHTALYWYRQSLGQGLEFLIYFQGNSAPDKSGLPSDRFSAERTGGSVSTLTIQRTQQEDSAVYLCASSLEAGVYNWQFFGPGTRLTVL.

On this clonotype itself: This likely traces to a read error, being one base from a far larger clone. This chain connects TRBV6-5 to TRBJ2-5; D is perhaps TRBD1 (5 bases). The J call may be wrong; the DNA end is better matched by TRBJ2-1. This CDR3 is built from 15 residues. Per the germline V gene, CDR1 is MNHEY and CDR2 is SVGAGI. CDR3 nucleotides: TGTGCCAGCAGTTACGCGGACATAAAAAACAATGAGCAGTTCTTC. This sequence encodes CASSYADIKNNEQFF.

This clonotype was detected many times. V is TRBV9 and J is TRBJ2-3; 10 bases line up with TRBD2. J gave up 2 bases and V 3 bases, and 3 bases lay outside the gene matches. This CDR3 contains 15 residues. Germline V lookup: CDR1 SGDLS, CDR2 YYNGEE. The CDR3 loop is CASSASGSYTDTQYF. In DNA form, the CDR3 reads TGTGCCAGCAGCGCTAGCGGGAGCTACACAGATACGCAGTATTTT. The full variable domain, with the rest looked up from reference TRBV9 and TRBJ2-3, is DSGVTQTPKHLITATGQRVTLRCSPRSGDLSVYWYQQSLDQGLQFLIQYYNGEERAKGNILERFSAQQFPDLHSELNLSSLELGDSALYFCASSASGSYTDTQYFGPGTRLTVL.